The 19 T cell receptor beta chains listed next were all sequenced from one sample in a study of shared clonotypes between healthy human individuals. Generated by immunoSEQ multiplex PCR, the TCRdb table keeps only in-frame clones and is missing some. The data show roughly 2,000,000 clones, less than 95% seen once. Naive CD8 cells comprised CD45RO-negative, CCR7-positively selected cells, excluding terminally differentiated effector memory CD45RA+ cells. Sequenced input: naive CD8+ T cells sorted from blood. These receptors all stem from a man between 18 and 35 years old in good health.

V is TRBV2 and J is TRBJ1-5; D unresolved. The CDR3 covers 15 residues. Looked up from germline, CDR1 is SNHLY and CDR2 is FYNNEI. The V gene lost 3 bases and the J gene lost 7 bases, with 16 bases spanning the gap. CDR3 bases: TGTGCCAGCAGTGACGATCAGGAGGCTTGGCAGCCCCAGCATTTT. Translation: CASSDDQEAWQPQHF.

The gene calls are TRBV13 and TRBJ2-1; 9 nucleotides agree with TRBD1. V trimming: 4 bases; J trimming: 3 bases; junction bases outside the gene matches: 1. The V gene's germline CDR1 is PRHDT and CDR2 FYEKMQ (reference sequence). The length of the CDR3 is 14 residues. The CDR3 DNA is TGTGCCAGCAGCTGGGGACAGGGCTACAATGAGCAGTTCTTC. Translation: CASSWGQGYNEQFF.

The chain carries TRBV4-1 and TRBJ2-1, with D unclear. This CDR3 spans 16 amino acids. Trimming took off 2 bases at V and 2 bases at J, with 13 bases between the two ends. CDR1 MGHRA and CDR2 YSYEKL come from the germline V gene. Written as DNA, the CDR3 is TGCGCCAGCAGCCAAAATACGGACCCCACCTACAATGAGCAGTTCTTC. This sequence encodes CASSQNTDPTYNEQFF.

This clone was detected only once. The rearrangement joins TRBV5-6 to TRBJ1-2; no reliable D call. Germline V gene data show CDR1 as SGHDT and CDR2 as YYEEEE. This CDR3 has 15 residues. Trimming cost V 0 bases and J 2 bases, with 11 bases left between them. CDR3 coding DNA: TGTGCCAGCAGCTTGGGAAGTTTCGGGAACTATGGCTACACCTTC. Protein sequence: CASSLGSFGNYGYTF. Together with reference TRBV5-6 and TRBJ1-2, the CDR3 gives the full variable domain: DAGVTQSPTHLIKTRGQQVTLRCSPKSGHDTVSWYQQALGQGPQFIFQYYEEEERQRGNFPDRFSGHQFPNYSSELNVNALLLGDSALYLCASSLGSFGNYGYTFGSGTRLTVV.

The rearrangement joins TRBV9 to TRBJ2-4; no firm D call. V dropped 0 bases and J dropped 5 bases, with 6 bases sitting between them. The CDR3 runs 13 residues. Germline V gives CDR1 SGDLS, CDR2 YYNGEE. Written as DNA, the CDR3 is TGTGCCAGCAGCGTAGACAGCGAAAACATTCAGTACTTC. This sequence encodes CASSVDSENIQYF.

V is TRBV27 and J is TRBJ2-1, with D tentatively TRBD1 (6 bases). The CDR3 is 16 amino acids. CDR1 is MNHEY and CDR2 is SMNVEV in the germline V gene (reference sequence). Trimming removed 7 bases at V and 0 bases at J, with 16 bases between. CDR3 DNA sequence: TGTGCCAGCACCCCTCAGGGGTATAGCTCCTACAATGAGCAGTTCTTC. This encodes CASTPQGYSSYNEQFF.

This chain joins TRBV5-6 and TRBJ2-1; possibly TRBD1 for D (6 bases). The CDR3 is 16 amino acids. V lost 5 bases and J lost 0, with 15 bases in between. Germline V gives CDR1 SGHDT, CDR2 YYEEEE. The CDR3 region is CASSPRQVFSYNEQFF. The CDR3 nucleotides are TGTGCCAGCAGTCCGAGACAGGTTTTCTCCTACAATGAGCAGTTCTTC.

About this clone itself: The sample holds other DNA sequences that translate to the same CDR3. This sequence joins TRBV6-5 and TRBJ1-1; no clear D. CDR1 and CDR2 (germline): MNHEY, SVGAGI. With 5 bases removed from V and 0 bases from J, the gap between germline ends came to 7 bases. This CDR3 has 13 residues. The CDR3 loop is CASSRTVNTEAFF. The DNA of the CDR3 is TGTGCCAGCAGTCGAACAGTGAACACTGAAGCTTTCTTT.

The V gene is TRBV19, the J gene TRBJ1-6; D gene ambiguous. Per the germline V gene, CDR1 is LNHDA and CDR2 is SQIVND (reference sequence). V lost 6 bases to trimming and J lost 7 bases, with 4 bases between them. The CDR3 extends over 11 amino acids. The chain's CDR3 is CASRQNSPLHF. CDR3 nucleotide sequence: TGTGCCAGTAGGCAGAATTCACCCCTCCACTTT.

The V and J genes are TRBV7-9 and TRBJ1-1; D is possibly TRBD1 (5 bases). Per the germline V gene, CDR1 is SEHNR and CDR2 is FQNEAQ (reference sequence). V lost 4 bases to trimming and J lost 4 bases, with 19 bases between them. The CDR3 is 16 residues long. DNA of the CDR3: TGTGCCAGCAGCTCCCGGGGACTAGATAGAACCACTGAAGCTTTCTTT. Its translation: CASSSRGLDRTTEAFF.

V and J are TRBV7-8 and TRBJ1-1, with no clear D. This CDR3 is 11 amino acids long. V was shortened by 3 bases and J by 7 bases, with 6 bases between the two germline ends. The V gene's germline CDR1 is SGHVS and CDR2 FQNEAQ. CDR3 residues: CASSLVHEAFF. The CDR3 DNA reads as TGTGCCAGCAGCTTGGTACATGAAGCTTTCTTT. The whole variable domain, remainder taken from reference TRBV7-8 and TRBJ1-1, is GAGVSQSPRYKVAKRGQDVALRCDPISGHVSLFWYQQALGQGPEFLTYFQNEAQLDKSGLPSDRFFAERPEGSVSTLKIQRTQQEDSAVYLCASSLVHEAFFGQGTRLTVV.

The genes are TRBV28 and TRBJ2-2; 9 bases fit TRBD2. The J segment lost 6 bases and the V segment lost 5 bases, leaving 4 bases of the junction unmatched. Germline-derived CDR1 and CDR2 are MDHEN and SYDVKM. The CDR3 has 14 amino acids. Here the CDR3 DNA reads TGTGCCAGCAGTCCAGGGACTAGCCCCGGGGAGCTGTTTTTT. The encoded protein is CASSPGTSPGELFF. Combining the CDR3 with reference TRBV28 and TRBJ2-2 gives the whole variable domain DVKVTQSSRYLVKRTGEKVFLECVQDMDHENMFWYRQDPGLGLRLIYFSYDVKMKEKGDIPEGYSVSREKKERFSLILESASTNQTSMYLCASSPGTSPGELFFGEGSRLTVL.

This chain joins TRBV6-6 and TRBJ2-2, with D possibly called TRBD1 or TRBD2 (5 bases each). CDR3 length equals 12 residues. Deletions cut 5 bases from V and 6 bases from J, with 7 bases between. Germline V lookup: CDR1 MNHNY, CDR2 SVGAGI (reference sequence). CDR3 protein: CASSEGPGELFF. DNA for the CDR3: TGTGCCAGCAGTGAGGGACCCGGGGAGCTGTTTTTT.

This clone was counted once. This chain uses TRBV30 with TRBJ1-6, with no clear D. Trimming cost V 3 bases and J 5 bases, with 14 bases left between them. The germline V gene encodes CDR1 GTSNPN and CDR2 SVGIG (reference sequence). This CDR3 has 15 residues. CDR3 in amino acids: CAWSLESGDNSPLHF. In DNA form, the CDR3 reads TGTGCCTGGAGCCTCGAGTCAGGAGATAATTCACCCCTCCACTTT.

For this clone: Other DNA sequences in the same sample also yield this CDR3. The CDR3 nucleotides read TGTGCCAGCAGTTACTCGGGGGGTGGTGAGCAGTTCTTC. Amino acids: CASSYSGGGEQFF. The chain employs TRBV6-5 and TRBJ2-1, with D perhaps TRBD2 (6 bases). CDR3 length equals 13 residues. V gave up 0 bases and J gave up 9 bases, with 9 bases separating them. Germline V gene lookup returns CDR1 MNHEY and CDR2 SVGAGI.

The DNA of the CDR3 is TGTGCCAGCAGCGTAGAAGGAGGGATCACCGGGGAGCTGTTTTTT. Translating it yields CASSVEGGITGELFF. The chain joins TRBV9 to TRBJ2-2, with D tentatively TRBD2 (6 bases). The CDR3 sequence is 15 residues long. From germline, CDR1 is SGDLS and CDR2 YYNGEE. V shed 0 bases and J shed 4 bases, with 10 bases lying between them.

The chain recombines TRBV6-4 with TRBJ2-2; no firm D call. From germline, CDR1 is MRHNA and CDR2 SNTAGT. The CDR3 contains 11 residues. Deletions cut 3 bases from V and 9 bases from J, with 5 bases between. For the CDR3, the DNA is TGTGCCAGCAGTGAGAAGCGGGAGCTGTTTTTT. Residues: CASSEKRELFF.

The rearrangement joins TRBV4-1 to TRBJ2-4, with a possible D match to TRBD2 (5 bases). The CDR3 runs to 16 residues. V was pared by 0 bases and J by 2 bases, with 11 bases between. Germline CDR1 is MGHRA and CDR2 is YSYEKL. CDR3 amino acids: CASSQDSGLSKNIQYF. CDR3 DNA sequence: TGCGCCAGCAGCCAAGATTCGGGGTTGTCCAAAAACATTCAGTACTTC.

The V call is TRBV10-2, the J call TRBJ2-2; D uncertain. Germline V CDR1 and CDR2: WSHSY, SAAADI. V was cut by 7 bases and J by 3 bases, with 0 bases left in between. CDR3 length: 10 amino acids. CDR3 in DNA: TGCGCCAGCAACACCGGGGAGCTGTTTTTT. Protein: CASNTGELFF.